This entry lists 14 T cell receptor beta chains sequenced from one sample in a study of T cells in Graves' hyperthyroidism and ophthalmopathy (dated by TCRdb to the late 2010s). The library was generated by multiplex PCR. The instrument given in TCRdb is Illumina HiSeq 2000. The TCR beta CDR3 regions were amplified from RNA transcripts. A first-round RT-PCR of the TCR CDR3 used the HTBI primer set with the Qiagen OneStep RT-PCR kit. The public sequencing data were trimmed at Q25 with fastp and processed into clonotypes with MiXCR by TCRdb, which kept only in-frame beta chains. Rows matching on CDR3 protein sequence are summarized as one entry with the most common DNA and genes. Here the sample has approximately 700,000 distinct CDR3 sequences; about 17% occur a single time. The ten largest account for around 7.7% of the sample. Source material: blood. Receptor source: a man aged 18-30 years with Graves' hyperthyroidism.

This clonotype occurred many times. This chain uses TRBV2 with TRBJ1-2; D gene uncertain. The germline V gene encodes CDR1 SNHLY and CDR2 FYNNEI. This CDR3 has 14 amino acids. Trimming took off 4 bases at V and 8 bases at J, with 17 bases between the two ends. The CDR3 protein is CASSARPPTGGYTF. CDR3 DNA sequence: TGTGCCAGCAGTGCCCGACCGCCTACGGGGGGCTACACCTTC.

This clonotype was observed a single time. The chain is built from TRBV7-9 and TRBJ2-7; D unresolved. In germline, CDR1 is SEHNR, CDR2 FQNEAQ (reference sequence). V lost 1 base to trimming and J lost 6 bases, with 7 bases between them. CDR3 size: 12 residues. As DNA, the CDR3 is TGTGCCAGCAGCTTAGGTCCAAGCGAGCAGTACTTC. This translates into CASSLGPSEQYF.

Only a few counts were recorded for this clonotype. The rearrangement links TRBV28 to TRBJ1-6; D not certain. The CDR3 consists of 16 residues. V was trimmed by 6 bases and J by 9 bases, leaving 21 bases between them. CDR1 is MDHEN, CDR2 SYDVKM, per germline. CDR3 sequence: CASSLEHLGGGSPLHF. The DNA of the CDR3 is TGTGCCAGCAGCCTCGAACATCTAGGAGGTGGTTCACCCCTCCACTTT.

DNA of the CDR3: TGTGCCAGCAGCCGTACAGGGGACGCTGAAGCTTTCTTT. It encodes CASSRTGDAEAFF. This chain joins TRBV7-6 and TRBJ1-1; 7 bases align to TRBD1. V shed 5 bases and J 6 bases; nucleotides not matched to a gene: 6. Per germline, CDR1 SGHVS and CDR2 FNYEAQ. The CDR3 contains 13 residues.

V and J are TRBV19 and TRBJ2-7, with 9 bases lining up with TRBD2. CDR1 LNHDA and CDR2 SQIVND come from the germline V gene (reference sequence). V gave up 4 bases and J gave up 3 bases; unmatched junction bases: 10. This CDR3 has 16 residues. The CDR3 loop is CASSRVAGEYYYEQYF. In nucleotides, the CDR3 is TGTGCCAGTAGTAGAGTAGCGGGAGAATATTACTACGAGCAGTACTTC.

This clonotype was observed at least ten times. This rearrangement joins TRBV20-1 to TRBJ1-1; D ambiguous. Trimming removed 3 bases from V and 0 bases from J, with 8 bases in between. This CDR3 comprises 13 residues. CDR1 is DFQATT, CDR2 SNEGSKA, per germline (reference sequence). CDR3 in amino acids: CSARGDMNTEAFF. The CDR3 DNA follows: TGCAGTGCTAGGGGAGACATGAACACTGAAGCTTTCTTT.

Concerning this clonotype: It may be a read error: a sequence one base away is much more abundant. V usage is TRBV7-9 and J usage is TRBJ2-7; 9 bases are a match to TRBD1. The CDR3 runs to 16 residues. From germline, CDR1 is SEHNR and CDR2 FQNEAQ (reference sequence). The V gene end was trimmed by 5 bases and the J gene end by 9 bases; junction bases not matched to a gene: 17. The CDR3 loop is CASSATTLTGGWGQYF. The DNA for the CDR3 is TGTGCCAGCAGCGCTACTACCTTAACAGGGGGCTGGGGGCAGTACTTC. Full variable domain (missing parts from reference TRBV7-9 and TRBJ2-7): DTGVSQNPRHKITKRGQNVTFRCDPISEHNRLYWYRQTLGQGPEFLTYFQNEAQLEKSRLLSDRFSAERPKGSFSTLEIQRTEQGDSAMYLCASSATTLTGGWGQYFGPGTRLTVT.

A few counts support this clonotype. The chain is built from TRBV28 and TRBJ1-2; TRBD1 agrees at 11 bases. With 1 base clipped from V and 5 bases from J, the junction kept 3 bases outside the gene matches. The CDR3 covers 15 residues. CDR1 and CDR2 (germline): MDHEN, SYDVKM. CDR3 in DNA: TGTGCCAGCAGTTTATCAGGGACAGGGGGGTATGGCTACACCTTC. Amino acid sequence: CASSLSGTGGYGYTF.

J is TRBJ2-5 and V is TRBV10-2; D is ambiguous. This CDR3 is 10 amino acids long. The V gene lost 8 bases and the J gene lost 1 base, with 2 bases spanning the gap. From germline, CDR1 is WSHSY and CDR2 SAAADI. This CDR3 reads CASFQETQYF. The DNA of the CDR3 is TGCGCCAGCTTCCAAGAGACCCAGTACTTC.

V is TRBV27 and J is TRBJ2-5; D uncertain. Germline lookup yields CDR1 MNHEY and CDR2 SMNVEV (reference sequence). The CDR3 sequence is 15 residues long. V dropped 0 bases and J dropped 5 bases, with 13 bases sitting between them. The CDR3, as DNA: TGTGCCAGCAGTTTATCGAATTCCCTGTCGGAGACCCAGTACTTC. This encodes CASSLSNSLSETQYF.

This clonotype has a handful of counts. V gene TRBV11-2 combines with J gene TRBJ1-2; no clear D. Germline V gene data show CDR1 as SGHAT and CDR2 as FQNNGV. V shed 1 base and J shed 7 bases, with 16 bases lying between them. CDR3 size: 15 residues. The CDR3 DNA follows: TGTGCCAGCAGCTTAGCCCCCGATCCCCGGGGTGGCTACACCTTC. Protein sequence: CASSLAPDPRGGYTF.

This clonotype was seen ten or more times. The CDR3 bases are TGCAGCGTTGTGCAGGAAGTCTACAATGAGCAGTTCTTC. This sequence encodes CSVVQEVYNEQFF. The V and J genes are TRBV29-1 and TRBJ2-1, with D uncertain. CDR1 is SQVTM, CDR2 ANQGSEA, per germline. This CDR3 spans 13 amino acids. V shed 4 bases and J shed 3 bases, with 10 bases lying between them.

This sequence joins TRBV28 and TRBJ2-1, with TRBD2 matching 7 bases. The germline V gene encodes CDR1 MDHEN and CDR2 SYDVKM. The V and J ends lost 3 bases and 7 bases, in that order; junction bases with no gene match: 15. This CDR3 has 17 residues. CDR3 in amino acids: CASSFGVRGRLVNEQFF. CDR3 in DNA: TGTGCCAGCAGTTTCGGTGTCCGCGGGAGATTGGTGAATGAGCAGTTCTTC. Variable domain in full (rest from reference TRBV28 and TRBJ2-1): DVKVTQSSRYLVKRTGEKVFLECVQDMDHENMFWYRQDPGLGLRLIYFSYDVKMKEKGDIPEGYSVSREKKERFSLILESASTNQTSMYLCASSFGVRGRLVNEQFFGPGTRLTVL.

This clonotype was detected many times. The rearrangement links TRBV20-1 to TRBJ2-1; D perhaps matches TRBD2 (6 bases). Germline loops: CDR1 DFQATT, CDR2 SNEGSKA (reference sequence). The CDR3 is 16 residues long. V lost 1 base and J lost 8, with 21 bases in between. In nucleotides, the CDR3 is TGCAGTGCTAGAGGAGGAGCGGGCAAGAGCTTGGATGAGCAGTTCTTC. It codes for CSARGGAGKSLDEQFF.